A selection of T cell receptor beta chains follows, all from one sample in a study of blood T cell repertoires in COVID-19. The data were produced by immunoSEQ multiplex PCR, yet TCRdb's version contains in-frame clones alone and is incomplete. Of 200,000 to 250,000 clones in the sample, 90% were seen once. Sample: peripheral blood. These receptors all stem from a man aged 25 to 40 with COVID-19, enrolled during active disease. Each CDR3 is given with its conserved first and last residue. The order of the fields is CDR3 DNA, CDR3 protein, V gene, J gene, D gene, clone size, CDR3 length. A D gene is named only where the DNA matches it firmly. Not all rows give a size; the values are once, few, many and, for expanded clones, a class.

CDR3nt: TGTGCCAGCTTTGGGGCGATATTACAGAACACTGAAGCTTTCTTT
CDR3aa: CASFGAILQNTEAFF
v_gene: TRBV28
j_gene: TRBJ1-1
d_gene: -
abundance: -
len: 15

CDR3nt: TGTGCCAGCAGTTACATGGGGCGCCCGGATACGCAGTATTTT
CDR3aa: CASSYMGRPDTQYF
v_gene: TRBV6-5
j_gene: TRBJ2-3
d_gene: -
abundance: -
len: 14

CDR3nt: TGTGCCAGCAGCGGGACTTACACAGATACGCAGTATTTT
CDR3aa: CASSGTYTDTQYF
v_gene: TRBV6-2/TRBV6-3
j_gene: TRBJ2-3
d_gene: -
abundance: -
len: 13

CDR3nt: TGCAGCGTTCTAACAGGTCCCTACGAGCAGTACTTC
CDR3aa: CSVLTGPYEQYF
v_gene: TRBV29-1
j_gene: TRBJ2-7
d_gene: -
abundance: once
len: 12

CDR3nt: TGTGCCAGTAGTCGAGGCACTGAAGCTTTCTTT
CDR3aa: CASSRGTEAFF
v_gene: TRBV19
j_gene: TRBJ1-1
d_gene: -
abundance: -
len: 11

CDR3nt: TGTGCCTGGAGTGTACGGGGACTGTACGTAGACAGCGAAGCTTTCTTT
CDR3aa: CAWSVRGLYVDSEAFF
v_gene: TRBV30
j_gene: TRBJ1-1
d_gene: -
abundance: -
len: 16

CDR3nt: TGCGCCAGCAGCCAAGGTTGGAAGGCTTTAACTAGCGGGAGTAACGGGGAGCTGTTTTTT
CDR3aa: CASSQGWKALTSGSNGELFF
v_gene: TRBV4-1
j_gene: TRBJ2-2
d_gene: TRBD2
abundance: -
len: 20

CDR3nt: TGTGCCAGCAGTTTACCCGATGGCTACACCTTC
CDR3aa: CASSLPDGYTF
v_gene: TRBV28
j_gene: TRBJ1-2
d_gene: -
abundance: -
len: 11

CDR3nt: TGTGCCATCAGTCCCAGGACTAGCGGGAGATCAGCCGGGGAGCTGTTTTTT
CDR3aa: CAISPRTSGRSAGELFF
v_gene: TRBV10-3
j_gene: TRBJ2-2
d_gene: TRBD2
abundance: -
len: 17

CDR3nt: TGTGCCAGCAGTTCATGGACAGGGGGATCCTACGAGCAGTACTTC
CDR3aa: CASSSWTGGSYEQYF
v_gene: TRBV6-2/TRBV6-3
j_gene: TRBJ2-7
d_gene: TRBD1
abundance: once
len: 15

CDR3nt: TGTGCCAGCGGGGACAGCCCTCGTTATGGCTACACCTTC
CDR3aa: CASGDSPRYGYTF
v_gene: TRBV12-3/TRBV12-4
j_gene: TRBJ1-2
d_gene: TRBD1
abundance: -
len: 13

CDR3nt: TGCGCCAGCAGCCCGCGGGGGGGCCTGTACGAGCAGTACTTC
CDR3aa: CASSPRGGLYEQYF
v_gene: TRBV5-1
j_gene: TRBJ2-7
d_gene: TRBD2
abundance: -
len: 14

CDR3nt: TGTGCCGGGAACCGACAGAGCAATCAGCCCCAGCATTTT
CDR3aa: CAGNRQSNQPQHF
v_gene: TRBV6-6
j_gene: TRBJ1-5
d_gene: -
abundance: -
len: 13

CDR3nt: TGTGCCACCAGTGTATTTTCGGGAGGAACAGATACGCAGTATTTT
CDR3aa: CATSVFSGGTDTQYF
v_gene: TRBV24-1
j_gene: TRBJ2-3
d_gene: TRBD2
abundance: -
len: 15

CDR3nt: TGTGCCACCCTTGGGGACAGGGGGCATAACTATGGCTACACCTTC
CDR3aa: CATLGDRGHNYGYTF
v_gene: TRBV6-4
j_gene: TRBJ1-2
d_gene: TRBD1
abundance: -
len: 15

CDR3nt: TGTGCCAGCAGCGTACAGGGGCCTGTCTCCTTTAGCTATGGCTACACCTTC
CDR3aa: CASSVQGPVSFSYGYTF
v_gene: TRBV7-2
j_gene: TRBJ1-2
d_gene: TRBD1
abundance: -
len: 17

CDR3nt: TGCGCCAGCAGCCAAGATGGGGTTGGGTCAGGGGCCCACTATGGCTACACCTTC
CDR3aa: CASSQDGVGSGAHYGYTF
v_gene: TRBV4-3
j_gene: TRBJ1-2
d_gene: -
abundance: -
len: 18

CDR3nt: TGTGCCAGCTCACCGAACAGGGATCGCAATCAGCCCCAGCATTTT
CDR3aa: CASSPNRDRNQPQHF
v_gene: TRBV18
j_gene: TRBJ1-5
d_gene: -
abundance: -
len: 15

CDR3nt: TGTGCCAGCAGCTTCCTCGATCAGCCCCAGCATTTT
CDR3aa: CASSFLDQPQHF
v_gene: TRBV7-9
j_gene: TRBJ1-5
d_gene: -
abundance: -
len: 12

CDR3nt: TGTGCCAGCAGCTTAAGGCAGGGGCCAACCTACGAGCAGTACTTC
CDR3aa: CASSLRQGPTYEQYF
v_gene: TRBV7-6
j_gene: TRBJ2-7
d_gene: -
abundance: -
len: 15

CDR3nt: TGTGCCAGCAGTTACTCGCAGGGGAACACTGAAGCTTTCTTT
CDR3aa: CASSYSQGNTEAFF
v_gene: TRBV6-6
j_gene: TRBJ1-1
d_gene: -
abundance: -
len: 14

CDR3nt: TGTGCCTGGAGTGGTGGGACAGATCAGCCCCAGCATTTT
CDR3aa: CAWSGGTDQPQHF
v_gene: TRBV30
j_gene: TRBJ1-5
d_gene: TRBD1
abundance: -
len: 13

CDR3nt: TGTGCCAGCAGCTTGTGGTCTAGCGGCAACACCGGGGAGCTGTTTTTT
CDR3aa: CASSLWSSGNTGELFF
v_gene: TRBV7-2
j_gene: TRBJ2-2
d_gene: TRBD2
abundance: -
len: 16

CDR3nt: TGTGCTAGTGGTTTGGTACTAGCGGGAGGGCCGGGGAATGAGCAGTTCTTC
CDR3aa: CASGLVLAGGPGNEQFF
v_gene: TRBV12-5
j_gene: TRBJ2-1
d_gene: TRBD2
abundance: -
len: 17

CDR3nt: TGTGCCAGCAGCCATTACAGGGATCCTGGAAACACCATATATTTT
CDR3aa: CASSHYRDPGNTIYF
v_gene: TRBV14
j_gene: TRBJ1-3
d_gene: -
abundance: -
len: 15

CDR3nt: TGCGCCAGCAGCTTGGGAGCGGGAAGCAATGAGCAGTTCTTC
CDR3aa: CASSLGAGSNEQFF
v_gene: TRBV5-1
j_gene: TRBJ2-1
d_gene: TRBD2
abundance: -
len: 14

CDR3nt: TGTGCCAGCAGTTTATCAGCGGGCAACTATGGCTACACCTTC
CDR3aa: CASSLSAGNYGYTF
v_gene: TRBV28
j_gene: TRBJ1-2
d_gene: -
abundance: few
len: 14

CDR3nt: TGTGCCAGTAGTACGCTTCCCACTAGCGGGGGGTCTAACAATGAGCAGTTCTTC
CDR3aa: CASSTLPTSGGSNNEQFF
v_gene: TRBV19
j_gene: TRBJ2-1
d_gene: TRBD2
abundance: -
len: 18

CDR3nt: TGTGCCAGCAGTGGCCAGGGGAAGACTGAAGCTTTCTTT
CDR3aa: CASSGQGKTEAFF
v_gene: TRBV2
j_gene: TRBJ1-1
d_gene: -
abundance: -
len: 13

CDR3nt: TGTGCCAGCAGTTACTACCGACAGGGCGGTAACTATGGCTACACCTTC
CDR3aa: CASSYYRQGGNYGYTF
v_gene: TRBV6-5
j_gene: TRBJ1-2
d_gene: TRBD1
abundance: -
len: 16

CDR3nt: TGTGCCAGCAGCTTGGGGGGTTACGATACGCAGTATTTT
CDR3aa: CASSLGGYDTQYF
v_gene: TRBV7-2
j_gene: TRBJ2-3
d_gene: -
abundance: -
len: 13

CDR3nt: TGTGCCAGCAGCACGACTAGCGGCATTCCCACCGGGGAGCTGTTTTTT
CDR3aa: CASSTTSGIPTGELFF
v_gene: TRBV7-9
j_gene: TRBJ2-2
d_gene: TRBD2
abundance: -
len: 16